A single sample gave rise to the 13 T cell receptor beta chains below, sequenced in a study of T-cell memory formation after mild COVID-19 (dated by TCRdb to 2020 to 2023). Libraries were prepared through 5' RACE. The instrument given in TCRdb is Illumina NovaSeq 6000. Clones were called with MiXCR by TCRdb after fastp trimmed the public reads at Q25, and only in-frame beta chains were retained. Each entry is one CDR3 protein sequence, shown with its most common DNA and genes. This sample gives around 510,000 distinct CDR3 sequences in total; 20% to 25% of them show up just once. The ten top clones hold under 8.5% of the sample. The sequencing sample was made of PBMCs or a T cell subset sorted from them (not recorded which). Receptor source: an adult woman who had mild COVID-19 (a few samples of this study predate the infection). The sample titles of this study are shuffled in the database, so cell type and time point are left out; the donor was told from shared clones.

For the CDR3, the DNA is TGTGCCAGCCTATCAATGGGGCAGGGGGGATACACCGGGGAGCTGTTTTTT. Translated, it gives CASLSMGQGGYTGELFF. V and J are TRBV2 and TRBJ2-2; TRBD1 might be the D (7 bases). The CDR3 consists of 17 residues. Germline V gene data show CDR1 as SNHLY and CDR2 as FYNNEI. The V end lost 8 bases, the J end lost 3 bases, and 22 bases lay between the germline ends. The full variable domain, rest sourced from reference TRBV2 and TRBJ2-2, is EPEVTQTPSHQVTQMGQEVILRCVPISNHLYFYWYRQILGQKVEFLVSFYNNEISEKSEIFDDQFSVERPDGSNFTLKIRSTKLEDSAMYFCASLSMGQGGYTGELFFGEGSRLTVL.

As DNA, the CDR3 is TGTGCCAGCTCACCGGAGGGACAGGGATCAGGGGCCAACGTCCTGACTTTC. Protein sequence: CASSPEGQGSGANVLTF. This rearrangement joins TRBV18 to TRBJ2-6; 9 nucleotides agree with TRBD1. After removal of 3 bases from V and 4 bases from J, the junction contained 7 bases not matched to a gene. CDR1 is KGHSH, CDR2 LQKENI, per germline. The CDR3 is 17 amino acids.

This clonotype has only a few counts. This sequence joins TRBV7-3 and TRBJ2-3; 7 bases agree with TRBD1. The CDR3 is 13 amino acids. V trimming: 6 bases; J trimming: 7 bases; junction bases outside the gene matches: 7. The germline V gene has CDR1 SGHTA and CDR2 FQGTGA. The CDR3 bases are TGTGCCAGCAGTTCGGACAGGAAAAATACGCAGTATTTT. It translates to CASSSDRKNTQYF. Variable domain in full (rest from reference TRBV7-3 and TRBJ2-3): GAGVSQTPSNKVTEKGKYVELRCDPISGHTALYWYRQSLGQGPEFLIYFQGTGAADDSGLPNDRFFAVRPEGSVSTLKIQRTERGDSAVYLCASSSDRKNTQYFGPGTRLTVL.

This chain's CDR3 is CASSPEGAGAGKTQYF. CDR3 in DNA: TGCGCCAGCAGCCCCGAAGGAGCGGGGGCCGGGAAGACCCAGTACTTC. The chain has TRBV5-1 and TRBJ2-5, with 8 bases aligning to TRBD2. CDR1 is SGHRS and CDR2 is YFSETQ in the germline V gene. Germline trimming cut 4 bases from V and 6 bases from J; bases unmatched to any gene: 14. CDR3 length: 16 residues. Based on the CDR3 plus reference TRBV5-1 and TRBJ2-5, the full variable domain is KAGVTQTPRYLIKTRGQQVTLSCSPISGHRSVSWYQQTPGQGLQFLFEYFSETQRNKGNFPGRFSGRQFSNSRSEMNVSTLELGDSALYLCASSPEGAGAGKTQYFGPGTRLLVL.

This clonotype has more than one count but fewer than ten. The chain is built from TRBV6-5 and TRBJ1-3; D ambiguous. CDR3 size: 16 residues. V shed 0 bases and J shed 0 bases, with 9 bases lying between them. Germline lookup yields CDR1 MNHEY and CDR2 SVGAGI. This CDR3 reads CASSYSSGPSGNTIYF. The DNA of the CDR3 is TGTGCCAGCAGTTACTCCTCGGGCCCCTCTGGAAACACCATATATTTT.

The CDR3 coding sequence is TGCAGTGCCCCGCGAGGGACGGCTAACTATGGCTACACCTTC. It encodes CSAPRGTANYGYTF. The chain couples TRBV20-1 to TRBJ1-2; D is possibly TRBD1 (5 bases). The CDR3 sequence is 14 residues long. CDR1 is DFQATT and CDR2 is SNEGSKA in the germline V gene (reference sequence). With 6 bases removed from V and 0 bases from J, the gap between germline ends came to 14 bases.

This clonotype was observed a handful of times. The rearrangement joins TRBV20-1 to TRBJ1-2; D is unclear. The germline gives CDR1 DFQATT, CDR2 SNEGSKA (reference sequence). The CDR3 contains 18 residues. Trimming removed 3 bases at V and 4 bases at J, with 27 bases between. The CDR3 region has the DNA TGCAGTGCTAGTAGGGTCAGGTCGGGTTCCAGACGAACCTATGGCTACACCTTC. Amino acid sequence: CSASRVRSGSRRTYGYTF.

The CDR3 sequence: CATSREGREVGSFF. Here the CDR3 DNA reads TGTGCCACCAGCAGGGAAGGGCGGGAGGTGGGTTCTTTCTTT. This sequence joins TRBV15 and TRBJ1-1; D unclear. Trimming cost V 3 bases and J 12 bases, with 20 bases left between them. CDR3 length: 14 residues. CDR1 is LNHNV and CDR2 is YYDKDF in the germline V gene (reference sequence).

The count of this clonotype is one. V and J are TRBV7-2 and TRBJ2-3; unclear D gene. The V end was cut by 3 bases, the J end by 2 bases, with 9 bases between. The CDR3 covers 14 residues. The germline V gene encodes CDR1 SGHTA and CDR2 FQGNSA. The CDR3 nucleotides are TGTGCCAGCAGCTTGGCGGTCAACACAGATACGCAGTATTTT. Translated: CASSLAVNTDTQYF. Drawing the rest from reference TRBV7-2 and TRBJ2-3, the complete variable domain is GAGVSQSPSNKVTEKGKDVELRCDPISGHTALYWYRQSLGQGLEFLIYFQGNSAPDKSGLPSDRFSAERTGGSVSTLTIQRTQQEDSAVYLCASSLAVNTDTQYFGPGTRLTVL.

This clonotype occurred a few times. The CDR3 bases are TGTGCCAGTAGCAGGTCCGGCCTATCCTACGAGCAGTACTTC. Its translation: CASSRSGLSYEQYF. The chain carries TRBV19 and TRBJ2-7, with D hard to call. The V gene's germline CDR1 is LNHDA and CDR2 SQIVND (reference sequence). The CDR3 covers 14 residues. Trimming removed 6 bases from V and 1 base from J, with 13 bases in between.

The J gene is TRBJ2-2, the V gene TRBV24-1, with 8 bases identical to TRBD1. Trimming removed 9 bases from V and 1 base from J; junction bases left unmatched: 3. The CDR3 totals 14 residues. Germline V gene sequence: CDR1 KGHDR, CDR2 SFDVKD. The CDR3 DNA reads as TGTGCCACCGCCGGGACAGGGAACACCGGGGAGCTGTTTTTT. Protein: CATAGTGNTGELFF.

V usage is TRBV9 and J usage is TRBJ2-7; 8 bases are a match to TRBD1. V trimming: 0 bases; J trimming: 7 bases; junction bases outside the gene matches: 9. Germline V gives CDR1 SGDLS, CDR2 YYNGEE. The CDR3 is 15 amino acids. In nucleotides, the CDR3 is TGTGCCAGCAGCGTAGAGGGCAGGGGGCTTGGGGAGCAGTACTTC. It encodes CASSVEGRGLGEQYF.

The V gene is TRBV7-2, the J gene TRBJ1-1; D possibly corresponds to TRBD1 (5 bases). CDR3 length: 16 residues. Trimming took off 0 bases at V and 0 bases at J, with 11 bases between the two ends. In germline, CDR1 is SGHTA, CDR2 FQGNSA. CDR3 sequence (DNA): TGTGCCAGCAGCTTAGCGGCGGGGGGACTGAACACTGAAGCTTTCTTT. Translation: CASSLAAGGLNTEAFF. Full variable domain (outside the CDR3, taken from reference TRBV7-2 and TRBJ1-1): GAGVSQSPSNKVTEKGKDVELRCDPISGHTALYWYRQSLGQGLEFLIYFQGNSAPDKSGLPSDRFSAERTGGSVSTLTIQRTQQEDSAVYLCASSLAAGGLNTEAFFGQGTRLTVV.